Presented here are 5 T cell receptor beta chains from one specimen sequenced in a study of blood T cell repertoires in COVID-19. Libraries were prepared by immunoSEQ multiplex PCR; TCRdb keeps only in-frame clonotypes and omits some of them. The data contain some 200,000 clones, about 89% of them singletons. Sequenced material: peripheral blood. Source of these receptors: a man aged 70-80 years with acute or convalescent COVID-19.

The rearrangement uses TRBV2 and TRBJ2-7, with 8 bases lining up with TRBD1. J lost 5 bases, V lost 6 bases, and 6 bases had no gene match. Per the germline V gene, CDR1 is SNHLY and CDR2 is FYNNEI. The CDR3 sequence is 13 residues long. Here the CDR3 DNA reads TGTGCCAGCAGGTCCGGGACAGGAAACGAGCAGTACTTC. This translates into CASRSGTGNEQYF. Combining the CDR3 with reference TRBV2 and TRBJ2-7 gives the whole variable domain EPEVTQTPSHQVTQMGQEVILRCVPISNHLYFYWYRQILGQKVEFLVSFYNNEISEKSEIFDDQFSVERPDGSNFTLKIRSTKLEDSAMYFCASRSGTGNEQYFGPGTRLTVT.

V and J are TRBV7-8 and TRBJ2-7, with a weak D call TRBD1 (5 bases). Trimming left V 5 bases short and J 0 bases short, with 14 bases between. Germline CDR1 and CDR2: SGHVS and FQNEAQ. This CDR3 comprises 15 residues. The CDR3 loop is CASSPRARASYEQYF. CDR3 coding DNA: TGTGCCAGCAGCCCTAGGGCCAGGGCCTCCTACGAGCAGTACTTC.

The J gene is TRBJ1-3, the V gene TRBV2, with D tentatively TRBD1 (6 bases). From germline, CDR1 is SNHLY and CDR2 FYNNEI. The CDR3 has 15 residues. The V end lost 4 bases, the J end lost 2 bases, and 12 bases lay between the germline ends. The CDR3 is CASSVQGTAGNTIYF. CDR3 sequence (DNA): TGTGCCAGCAGTGTACAGGGAACGGCTGGAAACACCATATATTTT.

The gene calls are TRBV5-4 and TRBJ1-2; D is ambiguous. Germline-derived CDR1 and CDR2 are SGHNT and YYREEE (reference sequence). This CDR3 spans 12 amino acids. V lost 4 bases to trimming and J lost 8 bases, with 12 bases between them. CDR3 in DNA: TGTGCCAGCAGCCAGGATCTGTACGGCTACACCTTC. This gives the protein CASSQDLYGYTF. The whole variable domain, filled in from reference TRBV5-4 and TRBJ1-2, reads ETGVTQSPTHLIKTRGQQVTLRCSSQSGHNTVSWYQQALGQGPQFIFQYYREEENGRGNFPPRFSGLQFPNYSSELNVNALELDDSALYLCASSQDLYGYTFGSGTRLTVV.

The chain joins TRBV4-2 to TRBJ1-2; TRBD1 aligns across 7 bases. V lost 7 bases to trimming and J lost 8 bases; unmatched junction nucleotides: 10. Germline CDR1 and CDR2: LGHNA and YNFKEQ. The CDR3 runs to 13 residues. The chain's CDR3 is CASNLKGAGGYTF. The CDR3 nucleotides read TGTGCCAGCAATCTAAAGGGGGCAGGAGGCTACACCTTC.